The clone carrying this T cell receptor beta chain occurred a few times. As handled by the study authors: Amplified reference gene primers provided the basis for estimating nucleated cell counts. The protocol was immunoSEQ multiplex PCR, while the TCRdb copy is restricted to in-frame clones and leaves out a portion. V and J calls plus clone size are reproduced from that table; the DNA served to infer D and trimming. The sample holds 90,000 or so clones, roughly 72% seen once. The sample is drawn from a study of blood T cell repertoires in COVID-19. The overall study: Material from acute and convalescent COVID-19 was sourced from the United States, Italy and Spain. In each case, the material was cDNA or gDNA derived from T cells, B-cell-depleted T cells, or PBMCs.

This CDR3 has 13 amino acids. The V and J ends lost 5 bases and 7 bases respectively, with 12 bases between them. From germline, CDR1 is MDHEN and CDR2 SYDVKM. The V and J genes are TRBV28 and TRBJ1-3, with a possible D match to TRBD1 (5 bases). The material sequenced was peripheral blood. This clonotype originated in an older woman in a cohort sampled during active or convalescent COVID-19. For the CDR3, the DNA is TGTGCCAGCAGTGAACAGGTCCGGAACACCATATATTTT. The encoded protein is CASSEQVRNTIYF. Full variable domain (outside the CDR3, taken from reference TRBV28 and TRBJ1-3): DVKVTQSSRYLVKRTGEKVFLECVQDMDHENMFWYRQDPGLGLRLIYFSYDVKMKEKGDIPEGYSVSREKKERFSLILESASTNQTSMYLCASSEQVRNTIYFGEGSWLTVV.